The source of this T cell receptor beta chain is a study of blood T cell repertoires in COVID-19. As for the study in general: There were acute and convalescent COVID-19 samples, and they came from the United States, Italy and Spain. Sample material is recorded as cDNA or gDNA derived from T cells, B-cell-depleted T cells, or PBMCs.

Per the original data handling: The assay estimated nucleated cells by amplifying reference gene primers. Sequenced by immunoSEQ multiplex PCR; TCRdb stores in-frame clones only, minus some. V and J calls and clone size are given by that table; D and trimming were obtained from the DNA. In the table there are about 270,000 clones, under 90% of which are singletons. This clone showed up just once. CDR1 is SGHNT, CDR2 YYREEE, per germline (reference sequence). The CDR3 sequence is 16 residues long. The V gene lost 0 bases and the J gene lost 4 bases, with 17 bases spanning the gap. The rearrangement uses TRBV5-4 and TRBJ2-7; possible D gene TRBD2, 7 bases. Material for sequencing was peripheral blood. The origin of this receptor is a man in his fifties with acute or convalescent COVID-19. Here the CDR3 reads CASSLEGEGVGYEQYF. The DNA of the CDR3 is TGTGCCAGCAGCTTGGAGGGGGAGGGTGTGGGGTACGAGCAGTACTTC. The whole variable domain, filled in from reference TRBV5-4 and TRBJ2-7, reads ETGVTQSPTHLIKTRGQQVTLRCSSQSGHNTVSWYQQALGQGPQFIFQYYREEENGRGNFPPRFSGLQFPNYSSELNVNALELDDSALYLCASSLEGEGVGYEQYFGPGTRLTVT.